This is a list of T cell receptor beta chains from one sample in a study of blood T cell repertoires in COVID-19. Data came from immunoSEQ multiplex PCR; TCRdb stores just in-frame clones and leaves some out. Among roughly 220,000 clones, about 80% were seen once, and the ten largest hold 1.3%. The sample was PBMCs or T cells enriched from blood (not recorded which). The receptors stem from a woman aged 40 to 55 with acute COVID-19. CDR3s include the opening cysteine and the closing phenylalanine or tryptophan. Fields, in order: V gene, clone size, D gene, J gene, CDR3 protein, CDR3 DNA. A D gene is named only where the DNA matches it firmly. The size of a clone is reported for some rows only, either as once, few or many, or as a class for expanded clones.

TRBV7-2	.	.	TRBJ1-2	CASSLDGSNYGYTF	TGTGCCAGCAGCTTAGACGGTTCAAACTATGGCTACACCTTC
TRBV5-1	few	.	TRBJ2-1	CASSMVGLSITYNEQFF	TGCGCCAGCAGCATGGTAGGACTATCTATTACCTACAATGAGCAGTTCTTC
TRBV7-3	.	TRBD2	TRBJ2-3	CASSLTGTSFADTQYF	TGTGCCAGCAGCCTTACCGGGACTAGTTTTGCAGATACGCAGTATTTT
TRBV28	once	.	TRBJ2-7	CASSSLPSYEQYF	TGTGCCAGCTCGTCACTCCCTTCCTACGAGCAGTACTTC
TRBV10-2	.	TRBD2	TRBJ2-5	CASRERGGYQETQYF	TGCGCCAGCAGAGAGCGGGGGGGGTACCAAGAGACCCAGTACTTC
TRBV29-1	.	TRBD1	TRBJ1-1	CSVAGQGGTEAFF	TGCAGCGTTGCGGGACAGGGGGGGACTGAAGCTTTCTTT
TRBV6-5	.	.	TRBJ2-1	CASSYTAYNEQFF	TGTGCCAGCAGTTATACAGCCTACAATGAGCAGTTCTTC
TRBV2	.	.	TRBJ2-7	CASRIHRDEQYF	TGTGCCAGCCGAATACATCGTGACGAGCAGTACTTC
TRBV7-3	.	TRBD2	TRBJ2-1	CASSFAGGQGNEQFF	TGTGCCAGCAGCTTCGCGGGAGGGCAAGGCAATGAGCAGTTCTTC
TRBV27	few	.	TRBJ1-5	CASRSGGQPQHF	TGTGCCAGCAGGTCTGGAGGTCAGCCCCAGCATTTT
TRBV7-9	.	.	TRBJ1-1	CASSSPGGGSEAFF	TGTGCCAGCAGCTCCCCGGGAGGGGGGAGTGAAGCTTTCTTT
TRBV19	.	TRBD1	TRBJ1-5	CASSRNRGGQPQHF	TGTGCCAGTAGTAGGAACAGGGGCGGCCAGCCCCAGCATTTT
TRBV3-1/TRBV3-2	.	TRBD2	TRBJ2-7	CASTPGTSGRDSYEQYF	TGTGCCAGCACCCCGGGGACTAGCGGGAGGGATTCCTACGAGCAGTACTTC
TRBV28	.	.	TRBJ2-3	CASSFRATSTDTQYF	TGTGCCAGCAGTTTCCGAGCCACTAGCACAGATACGCAGTATTTT